This T cell receptor beta chain was sequenced during a study of OX40 agonist ivuxolimab in advanced cancers. Whole-study findings and limits: The work left the antigen specificity of expanded peripheral T cells undetermined. With doses of 0.1 to 3.0 mg/kg, CD4+ and CD8+ blood T cells had undergone clonal expansion by week 6.

Collection of blood occurred at baseline, at cycle 4 day 1, and at cycle 7 day 1. Turning to this clone: The antigen remains unidentified.

Produced via immunoSEQ multiplex PCR; TCRdb's table is partial and in-frame only. Of under 40,000 clones in the sample, about three quarters were seen once. The germline V gene has CDR1 SEHNR and CDR2 FQNEAQ (reference sequence). This CDR3 has 16 amino acids. V lost 3 bases, J lost 3 bases, and 9 bases stayed unmatched. This sequence originates from an adult with an advanced solid tumor such as melanoma, head and neck, liver or kidney cancer. The chain joins TRBV7-9 to TRBJ1-2; 8 nucleotides agree with TRBD1. Here the sequenced sample was CD4+ or CD8+ T cells sorted from blood, taken in a trial of the OX40 agonist ivuxolimab. The CDR3 DNA follows: TGTGCCAGCAGCTTTGAAGGACAGGGCGCTTACTATGGCTACACCTTC. It yields the protein CASSFEGQGAYYGYTF.